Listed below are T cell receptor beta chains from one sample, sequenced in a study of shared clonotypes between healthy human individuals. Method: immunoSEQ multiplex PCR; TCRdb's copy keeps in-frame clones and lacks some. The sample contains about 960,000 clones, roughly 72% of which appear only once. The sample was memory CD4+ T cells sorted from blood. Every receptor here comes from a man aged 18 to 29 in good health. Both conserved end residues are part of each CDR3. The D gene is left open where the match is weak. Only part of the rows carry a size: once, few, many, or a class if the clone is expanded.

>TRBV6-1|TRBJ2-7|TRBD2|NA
CASSENPGLAGGSF
TGTGCCAGCAGTGAAAACCCGGGACTAGCGGGAGGTTCATTC
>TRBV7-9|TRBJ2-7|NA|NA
CASSLEGPYEQYF
TGTGCCAGCAGCTTAGAAGGTCCCTACGAGCAGTACTTC
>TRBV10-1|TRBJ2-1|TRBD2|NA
CASSDVTGTSGGSYNEQFF
TGCGCCAGCAGTGATGTTACCGGGACTAGCGGGGGGTCCTACAATGAGCAGTTCTTC
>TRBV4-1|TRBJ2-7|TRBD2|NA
CASSQQPTLAGGLGDYEQYF
TGCGCCAGCAGCCAACAACCCACTCTAGCGGGAGGGCTAGGGGACTACGAGCAGTACTTC
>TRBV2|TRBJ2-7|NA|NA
CASSEPVPYEQYF
TGTGCCAGCAGTGAACCCGTCCCCTACGAGCAGTACTTC
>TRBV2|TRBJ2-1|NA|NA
CASSRDEYNEQFF
TGTGCCAGCAGCAGAGACGAATACAATGAGCAGTTCTTC
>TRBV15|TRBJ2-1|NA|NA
CATRAGPGDNEQFF
TGTGCCACCAGGGCGGGACCGGGAGACAATGAGCAGTTCTTC
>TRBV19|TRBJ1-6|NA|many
CASSPVRWENSPLHF
TGTGCCAGTAGTCCAGTCCGGTGGGAGAATTCACCCCTCCACTTT
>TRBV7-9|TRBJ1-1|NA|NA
CASSLDTGPNTEAFF
TGTGCCAGCAGCTTAGACACAGGGCCGAACACTGAAGCTTTCTTT
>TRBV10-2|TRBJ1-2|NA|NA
CASSLQDGYTF
TGCGCCAGCAGTCTACAGGATGGCTACACCTTC
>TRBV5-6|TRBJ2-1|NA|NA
CASSAPRGEPGSYNEQFF
TGTGCCAGCAGCGCCCCAAGAGGGGAGCCGGGCTCCTACAATGAGCAGTTCTTC
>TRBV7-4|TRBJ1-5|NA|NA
CASSFGSFQPQHF
TGTGCCAGCAGCTTTGGAAGTTTCCAGCCCCAGCATTTT
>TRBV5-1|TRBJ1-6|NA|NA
CASSLNVRAGKSPLHF
TGCGCCAGCAGCTTGAACGTAAGGGCAGGGAAGTCACCCCTCCACTTT
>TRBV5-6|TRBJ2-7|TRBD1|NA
CASRKAGTGVYEQYF
TGTGCCAGCAGGAAGGCCGGGACAGGGGTCTACGAGCAGTACTTC
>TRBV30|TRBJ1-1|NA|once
CAWQGLGNTEAFF
TGTGCCTGGCAGGGGCTAGGGAACACTGAAGCTTTCTTT
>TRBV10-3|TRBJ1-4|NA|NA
CAISAGGDEKLFF
TGTGCCATCAGTGCTGGGGGCGATGAAAAACTGTTTTTT
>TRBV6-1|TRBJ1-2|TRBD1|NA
CASSIQGATYGYTF
TGTGCCAGCAGTATACAGGGGGCAACCTATGGCTACACCTTC
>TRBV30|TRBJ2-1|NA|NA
CAWTQGRRKFF
TGTGCCTGGACTCAAGGACGTCGTAAGTTCTTC
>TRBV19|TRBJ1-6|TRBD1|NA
CASSPSRGQANSPLHF
TGTGCCAGTAGTCCCTCAAGAGGACAGGCCAATTCACCCCTCCACTTT
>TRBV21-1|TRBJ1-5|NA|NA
CASSIGFYSNQPQHF
TGTGCCAGCAGCATTGGCTTCTATAGCAATCAGCCCCAGCATTTT
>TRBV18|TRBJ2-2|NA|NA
CASSPGPADVTGELFF
TGTGCCAGCTCACCGGGGCCAGCGGACGTCACCGGGGAGCTGTTTTTT
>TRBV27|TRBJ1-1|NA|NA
CASSLRGGNTEAFF
TGTGCCAGCAGTTTAAGAGGCGGGAACACTGAAGCTTTCTTT
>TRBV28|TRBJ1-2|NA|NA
CASIPERVSYYGYTF
TGTGCCAGCATCCCCGAAAGGGTTTCGTACTATGGCTACACCTTC
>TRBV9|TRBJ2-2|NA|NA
CASSVGGAANTGELFF
TGTGCCAGCAGCGTAGGGGGGGCAGCGAACACCGGGGAGCTGTTTTTT
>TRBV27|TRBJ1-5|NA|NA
CSKRPQHF
TGTTCGAAGAGGCCCCAGCATTTT
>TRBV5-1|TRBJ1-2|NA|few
CASSSNTGPGGYTF
TGCGCCAGCAGCTCCAATACCGGGCCCGGAGGCTACACCTTC
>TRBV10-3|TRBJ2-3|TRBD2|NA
CAISESKTSGRDGTDTQYF
TGTGCCATCAGTGAGTCCAAGACTAGCGGGAGAGACGGCACAGATACGCAGTATTTT
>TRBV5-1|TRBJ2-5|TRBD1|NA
CASSPDRVGTQYF
TGCGCCAGCAGCCCGGACAGGGTTGGGACCCAGTACTTC
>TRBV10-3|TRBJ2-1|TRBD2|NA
CAISDYGLAGNEQFF
TGTGCCATCAGTGACTACGGACTAGCGGGCAATGAGCAGTTCTTC
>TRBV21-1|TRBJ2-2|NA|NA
CASSNLGALTGELFF
TGTGCCAGCAGCAATTTGGGGGCATTGACCGGGGAGCTGTTTTTT
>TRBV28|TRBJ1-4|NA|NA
CASSSNEKLFF
TGTGCCAGCAGCTCGAATGAAAAACTGTTTTTT
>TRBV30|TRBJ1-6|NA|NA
CAWSVSFIMRIDNSPLHF
TGTGCCTGGAGTGTATCGTTTATCATGCGGATTGATAATTCACCCCTCCACTTT
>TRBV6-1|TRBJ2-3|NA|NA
CASRFTDTQYF
TGTGCCAGCCGCTTCACAGATACGCAGTATTTT
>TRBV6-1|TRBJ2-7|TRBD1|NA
CAGKRDRVDEQYF
TGTGCCGGGAAACGGGACAGGGTAGACGAGCAGTACTTC
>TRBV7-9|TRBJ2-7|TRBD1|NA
CASSKTGLGEQYF
TGTGCCAGCAGCAAGACAGGGCTGGGGGAGCAGTACTTC
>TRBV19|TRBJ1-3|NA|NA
CASSIGLLSGNTIYF
TGTGCCAGTAGTATCGGACTCCTATCTGGAAACACCATATATTTT
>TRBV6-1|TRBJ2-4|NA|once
CASSDAGRRGNIQYF
TGTGCCAGCAGTGATGCAGGGAGGAGGGGAAACATTCAGTACTTC
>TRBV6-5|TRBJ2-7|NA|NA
CASSSPKSSYEQYF
TGTGCCAGCAGTTCGCCCAAGAGCTCCTACGAGCAGTACTTC
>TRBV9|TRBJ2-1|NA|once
CASSVEANNEQFF
TGTGCCAGCAGCGTAGAGGCTAACAATGAGCAGTTCTTC
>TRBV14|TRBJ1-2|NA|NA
CASSQGSPSGVHF
TGTGCCAGCAGCCAAGGATCTCCCTCGGGGGTACACTTC
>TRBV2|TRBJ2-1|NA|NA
CASAPEGGLRNEQFF
TGTGCCAGCGCCCCGGAGGGGGGCTTGAGGAATGAGCAGTTCTTC
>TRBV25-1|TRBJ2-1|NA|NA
CASTRGNEQFF
TGTGCCAGCACTAGGGGGAATGAGCAGTTCTTC
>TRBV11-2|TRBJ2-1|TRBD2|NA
CASSFSRGAYNEQFF
TGTGCCAGCAGCTTCTCGCGGGGGGCCTACAATGAGCAGTTCTTC
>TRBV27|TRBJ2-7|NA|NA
CASSVDAGLEQYF
TGTGCCAGCAGTGTGGACGCAGGTCTCGAGCAGTACTTC
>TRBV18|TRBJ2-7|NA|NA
CASSPGLQSSYEQYF
TGTGCCAGCTCACCAGGACTCCAGAGCTCCTACGAGCAGTACTTC
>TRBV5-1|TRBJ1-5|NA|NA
CASSLGRVGQGGQPQHF
TGCGCCAGCAGCTTGGGCCGGGTTGGGCAGGGCGGTCAGCCCCAGCATTTT
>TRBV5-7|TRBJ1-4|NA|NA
CARKPRGNEKLFF
TGTGCCAGAAAACCTAGAGGTAATGAAAAACTGTTTTTT
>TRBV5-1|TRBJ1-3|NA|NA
CASSRQADSDTIYF
TGCGCCAGCAGCCGACAGGCTGATTCGGACACCATATATTTT
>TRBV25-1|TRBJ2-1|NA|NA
CASSEQMREQFF
TGTGCCAGCAGTGAACAGATGCGTGAGCAGTTCTTC